The clone carrying this T cell receptor beta chain was recorded only once. Antigen specificity is unknown. The CDR3 covers 12 residues. CDR1 is SGHAT and CDR2 is FQNNGV in the germline V gene. The ends were cut back, 5 bases at V and 6 bases at J, with 9 bases in the middle. Measured with immunoSEQ multiplex PCR; TCRdb has only the in-frame clones, and not every one. The profile shows approximately 160,000 clones, 92% of them singletons. The record originates from a study of T cell responses to AZD1222 COVID-19 vaccine. General study findings and limits: Donor demographics were predominantly white British with a female majority; clonal diversity may be underestimated.

The specimen was peripheral blood, collected 28 days after the second AZD1222 dose. This TCR came from an adult who received the AZD1222 COVID-19 vaccine. V gene TRBV11-2 combines with J gene TRBJ2-3, with D maybe TRBD1 (5 bases). The CDR3 region is CASSPSGDTQYF. The CDR3 DNA reads as TGTGCCAGCAGCCCCTCAGGGGATACGCAGTATTTT.